A selection of T cell receptor beta chains follows, all from one sample in a study of shared clonotypes between healthy human individuals. Clones were sequenced by immunoSEQ multiplex PCR, and TCRdb holds only the in-frame ones, with some missing. Of about 680,000 clones listed, 72% are singletons. The sequenced material came from memory CD4+ T cells sorted from blood. The receptors were sampled from a woman aged 25 to 39 in good health. The CDR3 runs from the conserved cysteine through the conserved F or W. The D gene is left open where the match is weak. Not every row has a clone size; where given, it reads once, few, many or a size class.

D gene	CDR3 length	V gene	clone size	J gene	CDR3 DNA	CDR3 protein
.	13	TRBV7-9	.	TRBJ1-4	TGTGCCAGCAGCCCATGGGGGGATGAAAAACTGTTTTTT	CASSPWGDEKLFF
TRBD2	19	TRBV7-7	.	TRBJ2-7	TGTGCCAGCAGCTCCCCGGGACTAGCTGCCCAATCGCCCTACTACGAGCAGTACTTC	CASSSPGLAAQSPYYEQYF
.	16	TRBV7-3	.	TRBJ2-1	TGTGCCAGCAGCTTAAATTCCGGGCAGGGTCCCAATGAGCAGTTCTTC	CASSLNSGQGPNEQFF
.	16	TRBV6-5	.	TRBJ1-1	TGTGCCAGCAGTTACGCCAGGATAGTAAGGAACACTGAAGCTTTCTTT	CASSYARIVRNTEAFF
TRBD2	15	TRBV11-2	.	TRBJ2-7	TGTGCCAGCGCCACCCAGGCTAGCGGGACATACGAGCAGTACTTC	CASATQASGTYEQYF
TRBD2	15	TRBV14	.	TRBJ2-1	TGTGCCAGCAGCCAAGACGCGGGAGGGTACAATGAGCAGTTCTTC	CASSQDAGGYNEQFF
TRBD2	21	TRBV28	.	TRBJ2-7	TGTGCCAGCAGTTTATTTAGGCGAGTTCGGGGACTAGCGGGATTAGGCTACGAGCAGTACTTC	CASSLFRRVRGLAGLGYEQYF
.	15	TRBV19	.	TRBJ2-1	TGTGCCAGTAGCCTTGAGCGGCCCCCCTACAATGAGCAGTTCTTC	CASSLERPPYNEQFF
.	14	TRBV28	.	TRBJ1-4	TGTGCCAGCAGTTCACCGTCAGGGGATGAAAAACTGTTTTTT	CASSSPSGDEKLFF
TRBD1	14	TRBV11-2	.	TRBJ1-4	TGTGCCAGCAGCATCACAGGGGGCGTAGAAAAACTGTTTTTT	CASSITGGVEKLFF
.	19	TRBV7-2	.	TRBJ1-1	TGTGCCAGCAGCTTAGCGGGGTCTGGGCTGGGGAGGCCGAACACTGAAGCTTTCTTT	CASSLAGSGLGRPNTEAFF
.	13	TRBV2	.	TRBJ1-1	TGTGCCAGCGATAGGGGCCCAGGGACTGAAGCTTTCTTT	CASDRGPGTEAFF
.	11	TRBV30	.	TRBJ2-7	TGTGCCTGGGAGAACAGGGCGTACCAGTACTTC	CAWENRAYQYF
TRBD1	15	TRBV7-3	.	TRBJ2-3	TGTGCCAGCAGACTCGGGACAGGGGGCCCAGATACGCAGTATTTT	CASRLGTGGPDTQYF
TRBD2	13	TRBV27	few	TRBJ2-7	TGTGCCAGCAGTTTACGGGGGACTAACGAGCAGTACTTC	CASSLRGTNEQYF
.	12	TRBV16	.	TRBJ1-5	TGTGCCAGCAGCCAATCAGGGCAGCCCCAGCATTTT	CASSQSGQPQHF
TRBD1	16	TRBV7-9	.	TRBJ2-7	TGTGCCAGCAGCCCAGGCCTCGGGACAGTATCCTACGAGCAGTACTTC	CASSPGLGTVSYEQYF
TRBD2	15	TRBV6-6	.	TRBJ2-1	TGTGCCAGCAGTCCCGGACTAGCGCCGAACAATGAGCAGTTCTTC	CASSPGLAPNNEQFF
.	16	TRBV27	.	TRBJ2-2	TGTGCCAGCAGCACATTGATGAGGGACAAGACCGGGGAGCTGTTTTTT	CASSTLMRDKTGELFF
.	15	TRBV19	.	TRBJ1-2	TGTGCCAGTAGTATTCCAGGGAGCGGTACCTATGGCTACACCTTC	CASSIPGSGTYGYTF
.	14	TRBV5-8	.	TRBJ1-5	TGTGCCAGCAGCTTACGGGGGACAAATCAGCCCCAGCATTTT	CASSLRGTNQPQHF
TRBD2	16	TRBV7-2	few	TRBJ2-5	TGTGCCAGCAGCTCAGGGGGACTAGCGGGAGTCGAGACCCAGTACTTC	CASSSGGLAGVETQYF
TRBD1	14	TRBV11-2	few	TRBJ2-7	TGTGCCAGCAGACAGAATCAGGGGGTTTATGAGCAGTACTTC	CASRQNQGVYEQYF
.	15	TRBV28	.	TRBJ1-2	TGTGCCAGCAGCCCCCGGCGGCAGGCTAACTATGGCTACACCTTC	CASSPRRQANYGYTF
TRBD2	14	TRBV19	.	TRBJ2-7	TGTGCCAGTAGCTCCGGGACTAGTGTTGGCGAGCAGTACTTC	CASSSGTSVGEQYF
.	15	TRBV2	.	TRBJ2-6	TGTGCCAGCAGCCGCGACTTCTCTGGGGCCAACGTCCTGACTTTC	CASSRDFSGANVLTF
.	14	TRBV15	.	TRBJ1-1	TGTGCCACCAGCAGAGATAACAAGAACACTGAAGCTTTCTTT	CATSRDNKNTEAFF
TRBD2	17	TRBV5-4	.	TRBJ2-1	TGTGCCAGCAGCCACCGACTAGCGGGAGACCCCTACAATGAGCAGTTCTTC	CASSHRLAGDPYNEQFF
.	13	TRBV27	.	TRBJ2-5	TGTGCCAGCAGTTTATGGGAAGACGGCACCCAGTACTTC	CASSLWEDGTQYF
TRBD1	15	TRBV11-2	.	TRBJ2-7	TGTGCCAGCAGCGCAAAACAGGGGGCGAGCTACGAGCAGTACTTC	CASSAKQGASYEQYF
TRBD1	18	TRBV7-8	.	TRBJ2-5	TGTGCCAGCAGCTTAGTCCCCCCGGGACAGATATTCCAAGAGACCCAGTACTTC	CASSLVPPGQIFQETQYF
.	15	TRBV19	few	TRBJ1-2	TGTGCCAGTAGTATTACGGGGGGTACTAACTATGGCTACACCTTC	CASSITGGTNYGYTF
TRBD2	18	TRBV10-2	.	TRBJ2-4	TGCGCCAGCAGTGAAAGGCTAGCGGGAGATCTAGCCAAAAACATTCAGTACTTC	CASSERLAGDLAKNIQYF
TRBD1	16	TRBV28	.	TRBJ1-1	TGTGCCAGCGAGCCGTGGCAGGGGGCTGTGTACACTGAAGCTTTCTTT	CASEPWQGAVYTEAFF
.	12	TRBV5-6	few	TRBJ2-7	TGTGCCAGCAGCCGTTCAGGATCCGAGCAGTACTTC	CASSRSGSEQYF
.	15	TRBV9	.	TRBJ2-3	TGTGCCAGCAGCGTAGTGGGGGACTTCACAGATACGCAGTATTTT	CASSVVGDFTDTQYF
.	14	TRBV18	.	TRBJ1-1	TGTGCCAGCTCGCTAGGTGGGAGGAACACTGAAGCTTTCTTT	CASSLGGRNTEAFF
.	14	TRBV7-3	.	TRBJ2-5	TGTGCCAGCAGCTTGGCGCAGGGGCGAGAGACCCAGTACTTC	CASSLAQGRETQYF
TRBD2	13	TRBV7-9	.	TRBJ2-1	TGTGCCAGCAGGCGGGAGGGCCTTAATGAGCAGTTCTTC	CASRREGLNEQFF
.	14	TRBV2	.	TRBJ2-1	TGTGCCAGCAGTGGCCGCACAGCCTACAATGAGCAGTTCTTC	CASSGRTAYNEQFF
TRBD1	14	TRBV2	.	TRBJ1-1	TGTGCCAGCAATCCTGGACAGGCGGTCACTGAAGCTTTCTTT	CASNPGQAVTEAFF
.	16	TRBV5-6	.	TRBJ2-3	TGTGCCAGCAGCGACACCGGGGCATGGGTAGCAGATACGCAGTATTTT	CASSDTGAWVADTQYF
TRBD2	15	TRBV4-2	.	TRBJ2-1	TGTGCCAGCAGCCAGGCCGTAGCGGGTTACAATGAGCAGTTCTTC	CASSQAVAGYNEQFF
TRBD1	18	TRBV28	.	TRBJ1-3	TGTGCCAGCAGGTGGGGACAGGGGGTGAAAAACTCTGGAAACACCATATATTTT	CASRWGQGVKNSGNTIYF
.	12	TRBV25-1	.	TRBJ2-7	TGTGCCAGCAGTGACCACGCGGAGGAGCAGTACTTC	CASSDHAEEQYF
TRBD1	16	TRBV2	.	TRBJ2-7	TGTGCCAGCAGTGAAGTAAACGACAGGGCCCCTGGCGAGCAGTACTTC	CASSEVNDRAPGEQYF
.	16	TRBV19	.	TRBJ1-5	TGTGCCAGTAGTATAATAGAAGGGGGAAGGCGACAGCCCCAGCATTTT	CASSIIEGGRRQPQHF
TRBD2	15	TRBV19	.	TRBJ2-7	TGTGCCAGTAGCCGAGCGACTAGCGGTCTCTACGAGCAGTACTTC	CASSRATSGLYEQYF
.	19	TRBV5-6	.	TRBJ1-3	TGTGCCAGCAGCCCTAATAGGGCACAGCTAATGACGAGGGGAAACACCATATATTTT	CASSPNRAQLMTRGNTIYF
TRBD1	14	TRBV2	once	TRBJ2-5	TGTGCCAGCAAGGGAGACAGGGATTGGGAGACCCAGTACTTC	CASKGDRDWETQYF
.	16	TRBV11-3	.	TRBJ2-2	TGTGCCAGCAGTGCGGTGGGGGGCGTGAGCACCGGGGAGCTGTTTTTT	CASSAVGGVSTGELFF
.	15	TRBV2	.	TRBJ2-7	TGTGCCAGCAGTCTCCTGACTAGTAACCCTTACGAGCAGTACTTC	CASSLLTSNPYEQYF
.	14	TRBV4-1	.	TRBJ1-2	TGCGCCAGCAGCCAAGTGACAGAACTCTATGGCTACACCTTC	CASSQVTELYGYTF
.	13	TRBV28	.	TRBJ2-7	TGTGCCAGCAGTTTTCCTACCTCCTACGAGCAGTACTTC	CASSFPTSYEQYF
TRBD2	16	TRBV2	.	TRBJ2-4	TGTGCCAGCAGTCTACTAGCGTCAATAGCCAAAAACATTCAGTACTTC	CASSLLASIAKNIQYF
.	16	TRBV29-1	.	TRBJ1-5	TGCAGCGTTGCGTCGACGTCAAACCGTGTTTATCAGCCCCAGCATTTT	CSVASTSNRVYQPQHF
.	12	TRBV6-5	.	TRBJ1-3	TGTGCCAGCAGGGGTCCCGGGAGCACCATATATTTT	CASRGPGSTIYF
.	14	TRBV6-1	.	TRBJ2-1	TGTGCCAGCAGTGAAATCGACTCGAGAAACCAAAAGGTCTTC	CASSEIDSRNQKVF